This T cell receptor beta chain appears in the sequencing data of a study of shared clonotypes between healthy human individuals. Profiled with immunoSEQ multiplex PCR; TCRdb holds only in-frame clones, not every one. The repertoire holds 1,500,000 or so clones, roughly 95% seen once, with 0.95% to 1.5% in the top ten. The clonotype originates from a man younger than 45 in good health. The sequenced sample consisted of naive CD4+ T cells sorted from blood. The subset was: CD45RA+ positively selected.

CDR3 nucleotides: TGTGCCAGCAGCTTCGCGGTGAGTCTGAACACTGAAGCTTTCTTT. This sequence encodes CASSFAVSLNTEAFF. The V and J genes are TRBV7-9 and TRBJ1-1, with D uncertain. CDR1 SEHNR and CDR2 FQNEAQ come from the germline V gene (reference sequence). The CDR3 runs to 15 residues. V shed 3 bases and J shed 0 bases, with 11 bases lying between them. Full variable domain (remainder filled in from reference TRBV7-9 and TRBJ1-1): DTGVSQNPRHKITKRGQNVTFRCDPISEHNRLYWYRQTLGQGPEFLTYFQNEAQLEKSRLLSDRFSAERPKGSFSTLEIQRTEQGDSAMYLCASSFAVSLNTEAFFGQGTRLTVV.